One and the same sample provided the 21 T cell receptor beta chains below, sequenced in a study of blood T cell repertoires in COVID-19. The repertoire was sequenced with immunoSEQ multiplex PCR; TCRdb's copy has only in-frame clones and lacks some. The table shows a few hundred thousand clones, with more than 70% occurring only once. Sequencing used peripheral blood. These receptor sequences come from a woman in her 30s with COVID-19, enrolled during active disease.

The V gene is TRBV5-5, the J gene TRBJ2-6; a weak D match, TRBD1 (5 bases). The V gene's germline CDR1 is SGHKS and CDR2 YYEKEE (reference sequence). The germline V and J ends were trimmed by 0 bases and 0 bases, with 13 bases remaining between them. The CDR3 is 18 residues long. Here the CDR3 reads CASSLGGRETSGANVLTF. The CDR3 coding sequence is TGTGCCAGCAGCTTGGGTGGCAGGGAAACCTCTGGGGCCAACGTCCTGACTTTC.

J is TRBJ1-2 and V is TRBV28; D perhaps matches TRBD1 (5 bases). The V gene's germline CDR1 is MDHEN and CDR2 SYDVKM. V gave up 8 bases and J gave up 6 bases, with 10 bases separating them. The CDR3 runs to 11 residues. The CDR3 loop reads CASWAGNGYTF. The DNA for the CDR3 is TGTGCCAGCTGGGCAGGGAATGGCTACACCTTC.

Here the CDR3 reads CASSPGGPGRLGQPQHF. Here the CDR3 DNA reads TGCGCCAGCAGTCCCGGGGGTCCGGGTCGGTTGGGTCAGCCCCAGCATTTT. This chain joins TRBV4-1 and TRBJ1-5; tentatively, D is TRBD1 (5 bases). Germline V gene lookup returns CDR1 MGHRA and CDR2 YSYEKL. V dropped 6 bases and J dropped 6 bases, with 24 bases sitting between them. CDR3 length: 17 amino acids.

V is TRBV7-9 and J is TRBJ2-3; tentative D call: TRBD2 (5 bases). Per the germline V gene, CDR1 is SEHNR and CDR2 is FQNEAQ (reference sequence). V lost 4 bases and J 4 bases, leaving 18 bases between the germline ends. This CDR3 contains 16 residues. The CDR3 here is CASSSGLISAPDTQYF. CDR3 DNA: TGTGCCAGCAGCTCTGGACTGATCTCCGCCCCAGATACGCAGTATTTT.

This sequence joins TRBV9 and TRBJ1-1; no definite D call. This CDR3 has 13 amino acids. Germline V gives CDR1 SGDLS, CDR2 YYNGEE. V was cut by 2 bases and J by 3 bases, with 8 bases left in between. In DNA, the CDR3 is TGTGCCAGCAGCGTCACAGAGTACACTGAAGCTTTCTTT. Protein: CASSVTEYTEAFF.

This clone occurred a few times. V gene TRBV4-2 combines with J gene TRBJ1-2; no clear D. CDR3 length: 13 residues. V was cut by 1 base and J by 8 bases, with 11 bases left in between. Germline loops: CDR1 LGHNA, CDR2 YNFKEQ. In nucleotides, the CDR3 is TGTGCCAGCAGCCAAGGTGGAGGGTTAGGCTACACCTTC. Residues: CASSQGGGLGYTF.

This clone was detected once. The chain joins TRBV7-2 to TRBJ2-3; maybe TRBD2 (7 bases). In germline, CDR1 is SGHTA, CDR2 FQGNSA. V was shortened by 5 bases and J by 5 bases, with 17 bases between the two germline ends. The CDR3 is made up of 15 amino acids. CDR3 sequence (DNA): TGTGCCAGCAGCGCTATAAAGGGGGGGCGAGATACGCAGTATTTT. Protein product: CASSAIKGGRDTQYF.

V and J are TRBV6-1 and TRBJ2-3; tentatively, D is TRBD2 (6 bases). Trimming cost V 3 bases and J 2 bases, with 12 bases left between them. This CDR3 comprises 15 residues. Germline CDR1 MNHNS, CDR2 SASEGT. CDR3 nucleotides: TGTGCCAGCAGTGATGCGGGGACGACCACAGATACGCAGTATTTT. It specifies CASSDAGTTTDTQYF.

The chain carries TRBV2 and TRBJ1-4; D possibly corresponds to TRBD1 (5 bases). The ends were cut back, 7 bases at V and 8 bases at J, with 17 bases in the middle. Germline CDR1 is SNHLY and CDR2 is FYNNEI. The length of the CDR3 is 14 residues. The CDR3 loop reads CASKRRGYNEKLFF. For the CDR3, the DNA is TGTGCCAGCAAACGCCGGGGGTATAACGAAAAACTGTTTTTT.

The V and J genes are TRBV5-1 and TRBJ2-5, with a weak D call TRBD1 (5 bases). V was pared by 7 bases and J by 3 bases, with 13 bases between. The germline gives CDR1 SGHRS, CDR2 YFSETQ. The CDR3 covers 13 residues. CDR3 sequence (DNA): TGCGCCAGCGGACCGGACAAGAAAGAGACCCAGTACTTC. Its translation: CASGPDKKETQYF.

CDR3 DNA sequence: TGTGCCAGCGGGGACAGGGGACATGAAGCTTTCTTT. Translating gives CASGDRGHEAFF. The chain couples TRBV6-5 to TRBJ1-1, with 10 positions matching TRBD1. The germline gives CDR1 MNHEY, CDR2 SVGAGI. V was pared by 8 bases and J by 7 bases, with 4 bases of the junction left unmatched. The CDR3 sequence is 12 residues long.

In its sample, this clone was seen a few times. This chain connects TRBV5-4 to TRBJ2-7, with D tentatively TRBD2 (6 bases). Germline CDR1 SGHNT, CDR2 YYREEE (reference sequence). The V and J ends lost 0 bases and 2 bases respectively, with 6 bases between them. The CDR3 loop spans 13 amino acids. The CDR3 spells CASSLGGTYEQYF. The DNA of the CDR3 is TGTGCCAGCAGCTTGGGCGGGACCTACGAGCAGTACTTC.

The V call is TRBV7-8, the J call TRBJ1-5, with D perhaps matching TRBD1 (5 bases). Trimming removed 2 bases from V and 0 bases from J, with 14 bases in between. Germline V gives CDR1 SGHVS, CDR2 FQNEAQ. CDR3 length equals 17 residues. CDR3 amino acids: CASSLRTSTVSNQPQHF. The CDR3 nucleotides are TGTGCCAGCAGCTTACGAACCTCGACAGTTAGCAATCAGCCCCAGCATTTT. The whole variable domain, filled in from reference TRBV7-8 and TRBJ1-5, reads GAGVSQSPRYKVAKRGQDVALRCDPISGHVSLFWYQQALGQGPEFLTYFQNEAQLDKSGLPSDRFFAERPEGSVSTLKIQRTQQEDSAVYLCASSLRTSTVSNQPQHFGDGTRLSIL.

The chain links TRBV5-8 to TRBJ2-1, with D possibly TRBD2 on 6 matching bases. The CDR3 loop spans 15 amino acids. V lost 4 bases and J 7 bases, leaving 18 bases between the germline ends. Germline lookup yields CDR1 SGHTS and CDR2 YDEGEE. CDR3 DNA sequence: TGTGCCAGCAGCCTTGGGGTGGGAGGTTTAAATGAGCAGTTCTTC. Translating gives CASSLGVGGLNEQFF.

V and J are TRBV5-8 and TRBJ2-7; D not certain. The CDR3 runs to 12 residues. Trimming stripped 2 bases from V and 0 bases from J, with 3 bases between. Germline CDR1 SGHTS, CDR2 YDEGEE. DNA for the CDR3: TGTGCCAGCAGCTTTAGCTCCTACGAGCAGTACGTC. This sequence encodes CASSFSSYEQYV.

V and J are TRBV24-1 and TRBJ1-4; 8 bases match TRBD1. Trimming removed 4 bases from V and 10 bases from J; junction bases left unmatched: 10. Germline assignment: CDR1 KGHDR and CDR2 SFDVKD. The CDR3 is 15 residues long. CDR3 amino acids: CATSDPDRGGGKLFF. The CDR3 DNA reads TGTGCCACCAGTGACCCAGACAGGGGAGGAGGAAAACTGTTTTTT.

The rearrangement uses TRBV28 and TRBJ2-5; perhaps TRBD1 as D (7 bases). The length of the CDR3 is 15 residues. Germline values: CDR1 MDHEN, CDR2 SYDVKM. The V and J ends lost 6 bases and 5 bases respectively, with 19 bases between them. The CDR3 reads CASSLMTGRMETQYF. CDR3 DNA sequence: TGTGCCAGCAGCTTAATGACAGGGAGGATGGAGACCCAGTACTTC.

This chain connects TRBV15 to TRBJ1-2; a possible D gene is TRBD1 (5 bases). Germline values: CDR1 LNHNV, CDR2 YYDKDF (reference sequence). The length of the CDR3 is 16 residues. With 0 bases removed from V and 4 bases from J, the gap between germline ends came to 15 bases. The CDR3 region is CATSRDLEEGPYGYTF. The DNA of the CDR3 is TGTGCCACCAGCAGAGATCTGGAGGAGGGGCCCTATGGCTACACCTTC.

The chain employs TRBV7-2 and TRBJ2-7, with 8 positions matching TRBD1. The CDR3 extends over 13 amino acids. V shed 3 bases, J shed 3 bases, and the junction held 1 base outside the gene matches. Germline values: CDR1 SGHTA, CDR2 FQGNSA. This CDR3 reads CASSFGQGYEQYF. As DNA, the CDR3 is TGTGCCAGCAGCTTCGGACAGGGCTACGAGCAGTACTTC.

The rearrangement uses TRBV6-6 and TRBJ2-2; 7 bases are a match to TRBD2. In germline, CDR1 is MNHNY, CDR2 SVGAGI (reference sequence). With 5 bases clipped from V and 1 base from J, the junction kept 4 bases outside the gene matches. The CDR3 runs 15 residues. CDR3 nucleotides: TGTGCCAGCAGTCCGACGGGGGGGAACACCGGGGAGCTGTTTTTT. This encodes CASSPTGGNTGELFF.

V and J are TRBV7-8 and TRBJ2-7; 12 nucleotides match TRBD1. Unmatched junction bases numbered 6, after V lost 5 bases and J lost 4 bases. This CDR3 has 15 residues. The V gene's germline CDR1 is SGHVS and CDR2 FQNEAQ. CDR3 DNA sequence: TGTGCCAGCAGCCCGGGGACAGGGGGCGAGTACGAGCAGTACGTC. Translation gives CASSPGTGGEYEQYV.